Below are 30 T cell receptor beta chains sequenced from a single sample in a study of shared clonotypes between healthy human individuals. Produced via immunoSEQ multiplex PCR; TCRdb's table is partial and in-frame only. The sample holds millions of clones, around nine tenths seen once. The sample was naive CD4+ T cells sorted from blood. Subset given: CD45RA+ positively selected. The receptor source for this set is a man aged 18 to 29 in good health.

DNA for the CDR3: TGTGCCAGCAGCCGAGACTCAGGGGGTGGCCAGCCCCAGCATTTT. Amino acid sequence: CASSRDSGGGQPQHF. The chain is built from TRBV6-5 and TRBJ1-5, with 7 bases matching TRBD1. CDR3 size: 15 residues. Germline V gene lookup returns CDR1 MNHEY and CDR2 SVGAGI. Trimming took 6 bases from V and 7 from J; bases not matched to a gene: 12.

This clone was seen a single time. The CDR3 loop reads CASSQDTSGRYTDTQYF. CDR3 coding DNA: TGCGCCAGCAGCCAAGATACTAGCGGGCGATACACAGATACGCAGTATTTT. This chain links TRBV4-3 with TRBJ2-3; 9 bases are a match to TRBD2. CDR1 and CDR2 from the germline V gene are LGHNA and YSLEER. V trimming: 0 bases; J trimming: 2 bases; junction bases outside the gene matches: 6. This CDR3 is 17 amino acids long.

The chain links TRBV5-1 to TRBJ2-3, with D perhaps given as TRBD1 or TRBD2 (6 bases each). This CDR3 region has 13 residues. V was clipped by 6 bases and J by 3 bases, with 11 bases between them. Germline assignment: CDR1 SGHRS and CDR2 YFSETQ. This CDR3 reads CASMRGATDTQYF. The CDR3 region has the DNA TGCGCCAGCATGAGGGGGGCAACAGATACGCAGTATTTT.

The V gene is TRBV21-1, the J gene TRBJ1-5. TRBV21-1 is given as a pseudogene. The length of the CDR3 is 15 residues. CDR3 sequence: CASSKAGNDNQPQHF. In DNA, the CDR3 is TGTGCCAGCAGCAAGGCCGGGAACGATAATCAGCCCCAGCATTTT.

The chain is built from TRBV21-1 and TRBJ2-7; the table gives TRBD1 as D, unverified against the DNA. TRBV21-1 is shown as a pseudogene. The CDR3 has 16 residues. CDR3 nucleotides: TGTGCCAGCAGCAATCACCCGACACTGTACTCCTACGAGCAGTACTTC. Residues: CASSNHPTLYSYEQYF.

This sequence joins TRBV23-1 and TRBJ2-2; 7 bases agree with TRBD1. TRBV23-1 is placed among ORFs of uncertain function. Unmatched junction bases numbered 12, after V lost 4 bases and J lost 1 base. This CDR3 comprises 18 residues. The CDR3 here is CASSPKGSSGGNTGELFF. Written as DNA, the CDR3 is TGCGCCAGCAGTCCGAAAGGCTCCTCAGGGGGGAACACCGGGGAGCTGTTTTTT.

The CDR3, as DNA: TGTGCCAGCAGTTACCAGGGGTCGCCCGGGAACGAGCAGTACTTC. It codes for CASSYQGSPGNEQYF. The V gene is TRBV6-5, the J gene TRBJ2-7; perhaps TRBD1 as D (6 bases). Trimming removed 2 bases at V and 5 bases at J, with 16 bases between. This CDR3 has 15 amino acids. Per germline, CDR1 MNHEY and CDR2 SVGAGI.

CDR3 amino acids: CASSFLGYYEQYF. CDR3 bases: TGTGCCAGCAGTTTTCTAGGTTACTACGAGCAGTACTTC. V and J are TRBV28 and TRBJ2-7, with D uncertain. V was trimmed by 3 bases and J by 3 bases, leaving 9 bases between them. This CDR3 spans 13 amino acids. From germline, CDR1 is MDHEN and CDR2 SYDVKM.

The V and J genes are TRBV7-2 and TRBJ1-4, with unresolved D. The CDR3 loop spans 14 amino acids. Germline V gene data show CDR1 as SGHTA and CDR2 as FQGNSA. V was clipped by 5 bases and J by 0 bases, with 7 bases between them. CDR3 protein: CASSPRATNEKLFF. CDR3 sequence (DNA): TGTGCCAGCAGCCCAAGAGCAACTAATGAAAAACTGTTTTTT.

The chain couples TRBV5-1 to TRBJ2-7; maybe TRBD2 (6 bases). V was pared by 1 base and J by 4 bases, with 12 bases between. The CDR3 length is 14 residues. The germline V gene encodes CDR1 SGHRS and CDR2 YFSETQ. The CDR3, as DNA: TGCGCCAGCAGCTTGCCTAGCGAACCATACGAGCAGTACTTC. Protein product: CASSLPSEPYEQYF. Together with reference TRBV5-1 and TRBJ2-7, the CDR3 gives the full variable domain: KAGVTQTPRYLIKTRGQQVTLSCSPISGHRSVSWYQQTPGQGLQFLFEYFSETQRNKGNFPGRFSGRQFSNSRSEMNVSTLELGDSALYLCASSLPSEPYEQYFGPGTRLTVT.

This clone occurred once. This CDR3 is also generated by other DNA sequences in the sample. V is TRBV6-5 and J is TRBJ2-1, with D perhaps TRBD2 (6 bases). Germline CDR1 reads MNHEY; CDR2 reads SVGAGI. This CDR3 has 11 residues. Trimming took off 6 bases at V and 7 bases at J, with 7 bases between the two ends. The CDR3 DNA is TGTGCCAGCAGCCGGGGGAATGAGCAGTTCTTC. Translation: CASSRGNEQFF.

This clone was observed once. The genes are TRBV30 and TRBJ2-2; D is undetermined. V lost 6 bases to trimming and J lost 7 bases, with 9 bases between them. This CDR3 contains 11 residues. Germline-derived CDR1 and CDR2 are GTSNPN and SVGIG (reference sequence). The CDR3 sequence: CACVPVGELFF. DNA for the CDR3: TGTGCCTGCGTGCCGGTCGGGGAGCTGTTTTTT. Together with reference TRBV30 and TRBJ2-2, the CDR3 gives the full variable domain: SQTIHQWPATLVQPVGSPLSLECTVEGTSNPNLYWYRQAAGRGLQLLFYSVGIGQISSEVPQNLSASRPQDRQFILSSKKLLLSDSGFYLCACVPVGELFFGEGSRLTVL.

The V call is TRBV5-6, the J call TRBJ1-5; no definite D call. Germline loops: CDR1 SGHDT, CDR2 YYEEEE. CDR3 length: 14 residues. V was pared by 0 bases and J by 2 bases, with 6 bases between. This CDR3 reads CASSLAVGNQPQHF. CDR3 DNA: TGTGCCAGCAGCTTGGCCGTGGGCAATCAGCCCCAGCATTTT.

This rearrangement joins TRBV2 to TRBJ1-1; 8 bases are a match to TRBD1. The CDR3 contains 16 residues. The V gene end was trimmed by 5 bases and the J gene end by 1 base; junction bases not matched to a gene: 9. From germline, CDR1 is SNHLY and CDR2 FYNNEI. CDR3 region: CASSPESTGANTEAFF. The CDR3 nucleotides read TGTGCCAGCAGTCCCGAGTCGACAGGGGCGAACACTGAAGCTTTCTTT. The variable domain in full, completed from reference TRBV2 and TRBJ1-1, reads EPEVTQTPSHQVTQMGQEVILRCVPISNHLYFYWYRQILGQKVEFLVSFYNNEISEKSEIFDDQFSVERPDGSNFTLKIRSTKLEDSAMYFCASSPESTGANTEAFFGQGTRLTVV.

The V call is TRBV10-3, the J call TRBJ2-7, with TRBD1 matching over 12 bases. The V gene end was trimmed by 6 bases and the J gene end by 7 bases; junction bases not matched to a gene: 4. The CDR3 contains 13 residues. The germline CDR1 and CDR2 sequences are ENHRY and SYGVKD. CDR3 loop: CAISGTGGSEQYF. In DNA form, the CDR3 reads TGTGCCATCAGCGGGACAGGGGGCAGTGAGCAGTACTTC.

This clone was found once. This sequence joins TRBV5-1 and TRBJ2-7; possibly TRBD2 for D (5 bases). Germline V lookup: CDR1 SGHRS, CDR2 YFSETQ. Trimming pared 2 bases from V and 7 bases from J, leaving 16 bases between. The CDR3 contains 14 residues. CDR3 protein: CASSLDGGSGEQYF. The CDR3 bases are TGCGCCAGCAGCTTAGACGGAGGCTCGGGGGAGCAGTACTTC. Full variable domain (remainder filled in from reference TRBV5-1 and TRBJ2-7): KAGVTQTPRYLIKTRGQQVTLSCSPISGHRSVSWYQQTPGQGLQFLFEYFSETQRNKGNFPGRFSGRQFSNSRSEMNVSTLELGDSALYLCASSLDGGSGEQYFGPGTRLTVT.

CDR3 nucleotides: TGTGCCAGCAGCTTGGGGCGGCAATATGAAAAACTGTTTTTT. The encoded protein is CASSLGRQYEKLFF. The J gene is TRBJ1-4, the V gene TRBV5-5; no clear D. Trimming pared 0 bases from V and 6 bases from J, leaving 9 bases between. The CDR3 extends over 14 amino acids. Germline V gene data show CDR1 as SGHKS and CDR2 as YYEKEE (reference sequence).

V gene TRBV28 combines with J gene TRBJ1-2; D might be TRBD1 (5 bases). V lost 2 bases to trimming and J lost 8 bases, with 27 bases between them. Germline lookup yields CDR1 MDHEN and CDR2 SYDVKM. This CDR3 is 18 amino acids long. The CDR3 region has the DNA TGTGCCAGCAGTTTAGTCGTTCCCGGGACGGATGGCCTCCAGGGCTACACCTTC. It encodes CASSLVVPGTDGLQGYTF.

This chain connects TRBV14 to TRBJ2-7; the match to TRBD1 covers 7 bases. Losses at the gene ends were 3 bases for V and 3 bases for J; bases not matched to a gene: 8. Per the germline V gene, CDR1 is SGHDN and CDR2 is FVKESK. The CDR3 is 15 residues long. CDR3 loop: CASSHVLTGHYEQYF. The CDR3 DNA reads TGTGCCAGCAGCCATGTTCTGACAGGGCACTACGAGCAGTACTTC.

This chain uses TRBV18 with TRBJ2-5, with D maybe TRBD1 (5 bases). The CDR3 totals 15 residues. Germline CDR1 KGHSH, CDR2 LQKENI. Trimming pared 0 bases from V and 2 bases from J, leaving 10 bases between. This chain's CDR3 is CASSPPGAFQETQYF. The CDR3 DNA is TGTGCCAGCTCACCACCAGGGGCCTTTCAAGAGACCCAGTACTTC.

The chain has TRBV5-1 and TRBJ2-1; 12 bases fit TRBD2. Germline values: CDR1 SGHRS, CDR2 YFSETQ. CDR3 length equals 15 residues. Trimming at V came to 4 bases and at J to 9 bases, leaving 8 bases not matched to a gene. The CDR3 sequence is CASSLTSGSRVEQFF. For the CDR3, the DNA is TGCGCCAGCAGCCTGACTAGCGGGAGTAGGGTTGAGCAGTTCTTC.

The V gene is TRBV11-2, the J gene TRBJ1-3; no clear D. Trimming removed 2 bases at V and 4 bases at J, with 15 bases between. Germline V lookup: CDR1 SGHAT, CDR2 FQNNGV. The CDR3 is 16 residues long. DNA for the CDR3: TGTGCCAGCAGCTTAAGGGATGTGGTCAAAGGAAACACCATATATTTT. The encoded protein is CASSLRDVVKGNTIYF.

The V gene is TRBV5-1, the J gene TRBJ2-7; possibly TRBD2 for D (6 bases). The V and J ends lost 4 bases and 5 bases respectively, with 13 bases between them. CDR3 length: 13 residues. CDR1 is SGHRS and CDR2 is YFSETQ in the germline V gene. CDR3 bases: TGCGCCAGCAGCCCAGGAGGGGACCACGAGCAGTACTTC. As protein: CASSPGGDHEQYF.

The chain couples TRBV21-1 to TRBJ1-4. TRBV21-1 is termed a pseudogene. The CDR3 totals 19 residues. DNA of the CDR3: TGTGCCAGCAGCAAAGCGCATCCCGGGACGGATGATTTTAATGAAAAACTGTTTTTT. Amino acids: CASSKAHPGTDDFNEKLFF.

Concerning this clone: Distinct nucleotide sequences in the sample also encode this CDR3. The chain combines TRBV25-1 with TRBJ2-1; possibly TRBD1 or TRBD2 for D (5 bases each). The germline gives CDR1 MGHDK, CDR2 SYGVNS. V lost 3 bases to trimming and J lost 7 bases, with 13 bases between them. The CDR3 consists of 14 residues. The CDR3 sequence is CASSEWGPANEQFF. The CDR3 bases are TGTGCCAGCAGTGAGTGGGGACCCGCGAATGAGCAGTTCTTC.

This chain connects TRBV7-9 to TRBJ1-5; D unresolved. Germline V gene sequence: CDR1 SEHNR, CDR2 FQNEAQ (reference sequence). Trimming stripped 5 bases from V and 3 bases from J, with 5 bases between. The CDR3 sequence is 12 residues long. DNA of the CDR3: TGTGCCAGCAGCCGGGACAATCAGCCCCAGCATTTT. The encoded protein is CASSRDNQPQHF.

CDR3 sequence: CASSQEQRKPPDTQYF. The CDR3 DNA sequence: TGTGCCAGCAGCCAAGAACAGCGTAAACCGCCAGATACGCAGTATTTT. V is TRBV4-2 and J is TRBJ2-3; D gene ambiguous. The ends were cut back, 0 bases at V and 4 bases at J, with 14 bases in the middle. The germline V gene encodes CDR1 LGHNA and CDR2 YNFKEQ. This CDR3 has 16 amino acids.

Only one count was recorded for this clone. This chain uses TRBV29-1 with TRBJ1-1, with 8 bases identical to TRBD1. The germline CDR1 and CDR2 sequences are SQVTM and ANQGSEA. With 2 bases clipped from V and 5 bases from J, the junction kept 7 bases outside the gene matches. The CDR3 contains 14 residues. CDR3 amino acids: CSVEHPGGKTEAFF. CDR3 bases: TGCAGCGTTGAACATCCAGGGGGCAAGACTGAAGCTTTCTTT.

Written as DNA, the CDR3 is TGTGCCAGCAGCGTCCGACAGGGGCCCGAAGAGACCCAGTACTTC. Its protein is CASSVRQGPEETQYF. The chain joins TRBV11-2 to TRBJ2-5, with 8 bases lining up with TRBD1. The germline V gene encodes CDR1 SGHAT and CDR2 FQNNGV. This CDR3 is built from 15 residues. Unmatched junction bases numbered 8, after V lost 5 bases and J lost 3 bases.

Regarding this clone: The sample has other DNA sequences that encode this CDR3 too. The gene calls are TRBV2 and TRBJ2-5, with 10 bases lining up with TRBD2. With 5 bases clipped from V and 4 bases from J, the junction kept 1 base outside the gene matches. The CDR3 extends over 13 amino acids. Germline V gene sequence: CDR1 SNHLY, CDR2 FYNNEI. The CDR3 region is CASSLAGGETQYF. The CDR3 nucleotides are TGTGCCAGCAGTTTAGCGGGAGGAGAGACCCAGTACTTC. The full variable domain, its missing parts supplied by reference TRBV2 and TRBJ2-5, is EPEVTQTPSHQVTQMGQEVILRCVPISNHLYFYWYRQILGQKVEFLVSFYNNEISEKSEIFDDQFSVERPDGSNFTLKIRSTKLEDSAMYFCASSLAGGETQYFGPGTRLLVL.